This T cell receptor beta chain was retrieved from a study of early T cells in non-severe SARS-CoV-2 infection. Study-level points and caveats: Sequences matched to VDJdb favored anti-spike CD8 responses, while private and CD4 specificities were missed.

TCRdb analysed the 5' RACE reads with MiXCR anew, one entry per CDR3 protein. Found here are fewer than 70,000 distinct CDR3 sequences, over 9.5% of them singletons; the top ten hold 2.9%. From germline, CDR1 is SGHRS and CDR2 YFSETQ. V gave up 4 bases and J gave up 8 bases, with 16 bases separating them. The CDR3 spans 15 residues. This clonotype was seen ten or more times. What it recognizes is unknown. The receptor was isolated from an adult who was a healthcare worker with PCR-confirmed SARS-CoV-2 infection or an uninfected control (not recorded which). Sample: whole blood. The chain uses TRBV5-1 and TRBJ1-6, with D hard to call. The DNA for the CDR3 is TGCGCCAGCAGCACGGACGTTTTGGGTCATTCACCCCTCCACTTT. Protein: CASSTDVLGHSPLHF.